Detailed here is one TCR beta chain. A much larger clone differs by one base, so this may be a read error. The data are from a study of human T cells and chemical hapten exposure. The germline CDR1 and CDR2 sequences are SNHLY and FYNNEI. V was pared by 8 bases and J by 1 base, with 11 bases between. This CDR3 has 13 amino acids. As the library was built, unique molecular identifiers were attached to individual cDNA molecules. TCRdb re-analysed the RACE reads in MiXCR, keeping a single row per CDR3 protein. The table has about 89,000 distinct CDR3 sequences, roughly a tenth seen once. The time point: pre-sensitization, week 0. Treatment denoted: therapeutic diphenylcyclopropenone sensitization with weekly scalp DPC.

The receptor comes from an older woman with alopecia areata. Some clones in this sample may be carry-over from other donors' samples. This specimen was whole blood, taken in connection with sensitization to the hapten diphenylcyclopropenone (DPC). This sequence joins TRBV2 and TRBJ1-1; no reliable D call. CDR3 coding DNA: TGTGCCAGCGCGAAGAAAGCGAACACTGAAGCTTTCTTT. It translates to CASAKKANTEAFF. Based on the CDR3 plus reference TRBV2 and TRBJ1-1, the full variable domain is EPEVTQTPSHQVTQMGQEVILRCVPISNHLYFYWYRQILGQKVEFLVSFYNNEISEKSEIFDDQFSVERPDGSNFTLKIRSTKLEDSAMYFCASAKKANTEAFFGQGTRLTVV.